These 22 T cell receptor beta chains were all obtained from the same sample, sequenced in a study of neurological immune-mediated disorders. MiXCR was run by TCRdb on the 5' RACE reads, yielding one entry per CDR3 protein. Of about 80,000 distinct CDR3 sequences in the sample, roughly 10% were seen once. The sample consisted of PBMCs. The source is a man aged 45-65 years in good health.

The sample holds many counts of this clonotype. The gene calls are TRBV25-1 and TRBJ2-5; D gene unclear. Per germline, CDR1 MGHDK and CDR2 SYGVNS. This CDR3 spans 15 amino acids. Deletions cut 6 bases from V and 5 bases from J, with 19 bases between. CDR3 sequence: CASRPTNIMRETQYF. The CDR3 DNA reads as TGTGCCAGCAGACCCACCAACATAATGAGGGAGACCCAGTACTTC. Full variable domain (outside the CDR3, taken from reference TRBV25-1 and TRBJ2-5): EADIYQTPRYLVIGTGKKITLECSQTMGHDKMYWYQQDPGMELHLIHYSYGVNSTEKGDLSSESTVSRIRTEHFPLTLESARPSHTSQYLCASRPTNIMRETQYFGPGTRLLVL.

The table lists this clonotype with many counts. This chain uses TRBV4-3 with TRBJ2-7, with D possibly TRBD1 on 6 matching bases. The germline CDR1 and CDR2 sequences are LGHNA and YSLEER. This CDR3 region has 14 residues. Trimming stripped 4 bases from V and 5 bases from J, with 15 bases between. The DNA for the CDR3 is TGCGCCAGCAGCCTGGTGGCAGGGGCGGACGAGCAGTACTTC. Translation: CASSLVAGADEQYF.

This clonotype was picked up many times. The genes are TRBV5-6 and TRBJ1-1; a weak D match, TRBD1 (6 bases). This CDR3 has 12 residues. Germline V gives CDR1 SGHDT, CDR2 YYEEEE. Between the trimmed V and J ends, which lost 1 base and 6 bases, there was a span of 7 bases. The chain's CDR3 is CASSLQGPEAFF. The CDR3 bases are TGTGCCAGCAGCTTGCAGGGGCCTGAAGCTTTCTTT.

At least ten counts were recorded for this clonotype. This rearrangement joins TRBV2 to TRBJ2-7, with 8 bases aligning to TRBD2. Germline V lookup: CDR1 SNHLY, CDR2 FYNNEI. J gave up 5 bases and V 7 bases, and 13 bases lay outside the gene matches. This CDR3 has 15 amino acids. CDR3 bases: TGTGCCAGCACCACCGGGGTAGCGGGACCAAACGAGCAGTACTTC. Translating it yields CASTTGVAGPNEQYF.

In this sample, this clonotype turned up many times. The gene calls are TRBV15 and TRBJ2-3; D gene unclear. The CDR3 extends over 14 amino acids. Trimming pared 0 bases from V and 8 bases from J, leaving 12 bases between. Germline lookup yields CDR1 LNHNV and CDR2 YYDKDF (reference sequence). DNA for the CDR3: TGTGCCACCAGCAGAGATAGAGTTTATAGTACGCAGTATTTT. Its translation: CATSRDRVYSTQYF.

This clonotype was detected many times. The CDR3 region is CASRPTGKNTGELFF. The CDR3 coding sequence is TGTGCCAGCAGACCAACAGGAAAGAACACCGGGGAGCTGTTTTTT. The chain couples TRBV28 to TRBJ2-2; possibly TRBD1 for D (5 bases). From germline, CDR1 is MDHEN and CDR2 SYDVKM. CDR3 length: 15 amino acids. V lost 6 bases to trimming and J lost 1 base, with 12 bases between them.

This clonotype was seen repeatedly, ten times or more. V gene TRBV19 combines with J gene TRBJ2-2; D remains ambiguous. Germline lookup yields CDR1 LNHDA and CDR2 SQIVND (reference sequence). Trimming took off 3 bases at V and 6 bases at J, with 5 bases between the two ends. The CDR3 totals 12 residues. The CDR3 sequence: CASSMPPGELFF. The CDR3 DNA is TGTGCCAGTAGTATGCCCCCCGGGGAGCTGTTTTTT.

Ten or more counts support this clonotype. The V and J genes are TRBV7-9 and TRBJ2-3; 8 nucleotides match TRBD2. CDR3 size: 15 residues. J was trimmed by 7 bases and V by 6 bases; bases with no gene match: 12. Germline-derived CDR1 and CDR2 are SEHNR and FQNEAQ (reference sequence). This chain's CDR3 is CASRPGGANANTQYF. CDR3 in DNA: TGTGCCAGCAGACCGGGGGGGGCTAATGCGAATACGCAGTATTTT.

This clonotype occurred many times. The J gene is TRBJ2-7, the V gene TRBV28; a weak D match, TRBD1 (6 bases). V lost 8 bases and J lost 3, with 14 bases in between. The CDR3 covers 13 residues. Germline assignment: CDR1 MDHEN and CDR2 SYDVKM. CDR3 in amino acids: CASGSGANYEQYF. CDR3 in DNA: TGTGCCAGCGGGTCAGGGGCTAACTACGAGCAGTACTTC.

This clonotype was found many times. The V call is TRBV29-1, the J call TRBJ1-2, with no clear D. This CDR3 contains 9 residues. The germline CDR1 and CDR2 sequences are SQVTM and ANQGSEA. The germline V and J ends were trimmed by 4 bases and 6 bases, with 3 bases remaining between them. The CDR3 is CSVVNGYTF. The CDR3 coding sequence is TGCAGCGTTGTTAATGGCTACACCTTC.

The sample holds many counts of this clonotype. This chain connects TRBV11-2 to TRBJ1-4; D remains unclear. The CDR3 is 13 residues long. Germline CDR1 is SGHAT and CDR2 is FQNNGV. V was shortened by 10 bases and J by 5 bases, with 14 bases between the two germline ends. CDR3 sequence reads: CATAGRANEKLFF. The CDR3 DNA reads as TGTGCCACCGCGGGTCGGGCAAATGAAAAACTGTTTTTT.

This clonotype was seen many times. V and J are TRBV7-2 and TRBJ1-1; tentatively, D is TRBD1 (5 bases). Trimming cost V 7 bases and J 1 base, with 16 bases left between them. The germline V gene has CDR1 SGHTA and CDR2 FQGNSA. The CDR3 totals 15 residues. The CDR3 spells CASNEGGQWNTEAFF. The CDR3 nucleotides are TGTGCCAGCAATGAAGGAGGACAATGGAACACTGAAGCTTTCTTT.

This clonotype was observed at least ten times. The chain joins TRBV20-1 to TRBJ2-3, with unresolved D. CDR1 and CDR2 (germline): DFQATT, SNEGSKA (reference sequence). This CDR3 has 16 amino acids. V was shortened by 1 base and J by 2 bases, with 16 bases between the two germline ends. The CDR3, as DNA: TGCAGTGCTAGAGCTCCGCGGCGGACCTTCACAGATACGCAGTATTTT. Translation: CSARAPRRTFTDTQYF.

In its sample, this clonotype was seen many times. The chain has TRBV10-3 and TRBJ2-2; 12 bases are shared with TRBD2. Germline loops: CDR1 ENHRY, CDR2 SYGVKD. The CDR3 is 13 residues long. The ends lost 10 bases at V and 3 bases at J; junction bases unmatched: 0. Here the CDR3 DNA reads TGTGCCACTAGCGGGAGGGACACCGGGGAGCTGTTTTTT. Translated, it gives CATSGRDTGELFF.

This clonotype occurred many times. The rearrangement joins TRBV4-3 to TRBJ2-5, with D unresolved. In germline, CDR1 is LGHNA, CDR2 YSLEER. Trimming stripped 0 bases from V and 2 bases from J, with 10 bases between. The CDR3 length is 15 residues. In DNA, the CDR3 is TGCGCCAGCAGCCAAGAGCTCTCATTTCAAGAGACCCAGTACTTC. Its protein is CASSQELSFQETQYF.

This clonotype appeared many times. The genes are TRBV9 and TRBJ2-7, with 7 bases fitting TRBD1. Germline V lookup: CDR1 SGDLS, CDR2 YYNGEE. V lost 0 bases, J lost 1 base, and 13 bases stayed unmatched. The CDR3 is made up of 18 amino acids. CDR3 amino acids: CASSVAPLGTGASYEQYF. The CDR3, as DNA: TGTGCCAGCAGCGTAGCCCCCTTGGGAACAGGGGCATCCTACGAGCAGTACTTC.

This clonotype was picked up many times. The V gene is TRBV15, the J gene TRBJ2-7; D unresolved. Trimming cost V 5 bases and J 4 bases, with 12 bases left between them. This CDR3 contains 13 residues. CDR1 is LNHNV and CDR2 is YYDKDF in the germline V gene (reference sequence). CDR3 in amino acids: CATSSNSIYEQYF. CDR3 sequence (DNA): TGTGCCACCAGCTCAAACAGCATTTACGAGCAGTACTTC.

This clonotype has at least ten counts. Here the CDR3 DNA reads TGTGCCCCCGGACGGAAATTCCATAGCAATCAGCCCCAGCATTTT. As protein: CAPGRKFHSNQPQHF. V and J are TRBV24-1 and TRBJ1-5; D is ambiguous. This CDR3 is 15 amino acids long. V lost 12 bases, J lost 0 bases, and 17 bases lay in between. The germline CDR1 and CDR2 sequences are KGHDR and SFDVKD.

This clonotype has at least ten counts. This sequence joins TRBV5-1 and TRBJ2-3; TRBD2 matches at 11 bases. This CDR3 comprises 16 residues. Germline values: CDR1 SGHRS, CDR2 YFSETQ. V shed 4 bases, J shed 3 bases, and the junction held 7 bases outside the gene matches. This chain's CDR3 is CASSLTSGSGTDTQYF. For the CDR3, the DNA is TGCGCCAGCAGCCTTACTAGCGGGAGTGGTACAGATACGCAGTATTTT.

To note about this clonotype: Its ends do not fully match the called genes, so a read error is possible. The chain combines TRBV7-2 with TRBJ2-1; the D is unclear. This CDR3 contains 13 residues. CDR1 is SGHTA and CDR2 is FQGNSA in the germline V gene. The CDR3 protein is CASSTPTLNDQFF. CDR3 DNA sequence: TGTGCCAGCAGCACACCGACCTTGAATGACCAGTTCTTC.

In regard to this clonotype: Being one base from a much bigger clone, this may be a read error. V gene TRBV2 combines with J gene TRBJ2-3; D remains unclear. Trimming cost V 7 bases and J 1 base, with 9 bases left between them. Germline V lookup: CDR1 SNHLY, CDR2 FYNNEI. This CDR3 has 13 amino acids. CDR3 sequence: CASIRSGTDTQYF. CDR3 nucleotide sequence: TGTGCCAGCATTAGGAGCGGCACAGATACGCAGTATTTT.

The sample holds one count of this clonotype. The chain is built from TRBV29-1 and TRBJ2-7; possibly TRBD2 for D (6 bases). The V end lost 7 bases, the J end lost 6 bases, and 25 bases lay between the germline ends. This CDR3 is built from 15 residues. From germline, CDR1 is SQVTM and CDR2 ANQGSEA. The CDR3 protein is CSARRRLVGDTEQYF. CDR3 DNA: TGCAGCGCCCGCCGAAGACTAGTGGGAGACACCGAGCAGTACTTC.